The 26 T cell receptor beta chains presented below share a single source sample, sequenced in a study of blood T cell repertoires in COVID-19. Data came from immunoSEQ multiplex PCR; TCRdb stores just in-frame clones and leaves some out. The data contain under 150,000 clones, around 80% of them singletons. The sequenced material came from peripheral blood. These receptors were obtained from a woman aged 50 to 60 with acute or convalescent COVID-19.

J is TRBJ2-5 and V is TRBV20-1; 7 bases are shared with TRBD1. V dropped 4 bases and J dropped 5; count of bases not matched to a gene: 1. CDR1 and CDR2 from the germline V gene are DFQATT and SNEGSKA (reference sequence). There are 11 residues in the CDR3. CDR3 DNA sequence: TGCAGTGCTATCAGGGGGGAGACCCAGTACTTC. As protein: CSAIRGETQYF.

The gene calls are TRBV12-3 or TRBV12-4 and TRBJ2-1; a weak D match, TRBD1 (5 bases). The CDR3 is 13 residues long. Trimming removed 9 bases from V and 9 bases from J, with 18 bases in between. As DNA, the CDR3 is TGTGCCAGTGGTCAAGGGGCGTCAGGTGAGCAGTTCTTC. Translating gives CASGQGASGEQFF.

In this sample, this clone turned up many times. V is TRBV19 and J is TRBJ1-5; TRBD1 aligns across 9 bases. V gave up 4 bases and J gave up 3 bases; unmatched junction bases: 7. Germline V gene data show CDR1 as LNHDA and CDR2 as SQIVND (reference sequence). The length of the CDR3 is 16 residues. The CDR3: CASSKSGTGFNQPQHF. In DNA form, the CDR3 reads TGTGCCAGTAGTAAGTCCGGGACAGGGTTCAATCAGCCCCAGCATTTT.

The rearrangement links TRBV6-5 to TRBJ1-6; no definite D call. Germline loops: CDR1 MNHEY, CDR2 SVGAGI. The V gene lost 0 bases and the J gene lost 6 bases, with 9 bases spanning the gap. The CDR3 sequence is 15 residues long. The CDR3: CASSYSLASNSPLHF. The CDR3 DNA reads as TGTGCCAGCAGTTACTCGTTGGCCTCTAATTCACCCCTCCACTTT.

The chain recombines TRBV5-1 with TRBJ2-2, with 13 nucleotides matching TRBD2. V gave up 2 bases and J gave up 4 bases; unmatched junction bases: 8. Looked up from germline, CDR1 is SGHRS and CDR2 is YFSETQ. CDR3 length: 18 amino acids. The CDR3 region has the DNA TGCGCCAGCAGCTTCATCGGACTAGCGGGGGCGGGCACCGGGGAGCTGTTTTTT. Its protein is CASSFIGLAGAGTGELFF.

This chain connects TRBV18 to TRBJ1-2, with D possibly TRBD1 on 6 matching bases. Germline CDR1 reads KGHSH; CDR2 reads LQKENI. V was clipped by 2 bases and J by 6 bases, with 16 bases between them. CDR3 length: 15 amino acids. The CDR3, as DNA: TGTGCCAGCTCACCAGGCAGCGACAGGAGTAATGGCTACACCTTC. Amino acids: CASSPGSDRSNGYTF.

V gene TRBV7-9 combines with J gene TRBJ1-1; TRBD1 might be the D (6 bases). The CDR3 loop spans 12 amino acids. The germline gives CDR1 SEHNR, CDR2 FQNEAQ (reference sequence). The V end lost 5 bases, the J end lost 6 bases, and 10 bases lay between the germline ends. As DNA, the CDR3 is TGTGCCAGCAGCACACAGGGCTCTGAAGCTTTCTTT. It specifies CASSTQGSEAFF.

This sequence joins TRBV4-3 and TRBJ2-5, with 10 bases that match TRBD2. This CDR3 contains 16 residues. Germline-derived CDR1 and CDR2 are LGHNA and YSLEER. With 1 base clipped from V and 1 base from J, the junction kept 3 bases outside the gene matches. The CDR3 reads CASSQGGLAVQETQYF. The DNA for the CDR3 is TGCGCCAGCAGCCAAGGTGGACTAGCGGTCCAAGAGACCCAGTACTTC.

This chain connects TRBV5-1 to TRBJ1-5, with 9 bases that match TRBD1. The CDR3 covers 14 residues. Losses at the gene ends were 5 bases for V and 7 bases for J; bases not matched to a gene: 7. Germline values: CDR1 SGHRS, CDR2 YFSETQ. CDR3 DNA: TGCGCCAGCAGGGGGGACAGGGAGGGACAGCCCCAGCATTTT. Its translation: CASRGDREGQPQHF.

This chain connects TRBV30 to TRBJ2-1; 8 bases fit TRBD2. V lost 1 base to trimming and J lost 2 bases; unmatched junction nucleotides: 1. The CDR3 length is 14 residues. The germline V gene encodes CDR1 GTSNPN and CDR2 SVGIG (reference sequence). CDR3 in DNA: TGTGCCTGGAGTGCGGGGGGGCCCTACAATGAGCAGTTCTTC. It translates to CAWSAGGPYNEQFF.

This chain connects TRBV18 to TRBJ1-2; D unclear. CDR1 and CDR2 from the germline V gene are KGHSH and LQKENI. This CDR3 contains 16 residues. V dropped 4 bases and J dropped 3 bases, with 18 bases sitting between them. The CDR3 nucleotides read TGTGCCAGCTCACAGCGGACCGGGGATTCTTACTATGGCTACACCTTC. As protein: CASSQRTGDSYYGYTF.

The genes are TRBV5-4 and TRBJ2-5, with 8 bases aligning to TRBD1. V shed 0 bases, J shed 3 bases, and the junction held 1 base outside the gene matches. The CDR3 has 14 residues. CDR1 is SGHNT, CDR2 YYREEE, per germline (reference sequence). The CDR3 loop is CASSLGTGKETQYF. The CDR3 nucleotides read TGTGCCAGCAGCTTGGGGACAGGGAAAGAGACCCAGTACTTC.

This clone was counted a single time. The CDR3 protein is CASSARTGTGDSPLHF. Written as DNA, the CDR3 is TGTGCCAGCAGCGCGCGAACCGGGACAGGGGATTCACCCCTCCACTTT. The chain links TRBV7-2 to TRBJ1-6, with 10 nucleotides matching TRBD1. The germline CDR1 and CDR2 sequences are SGHTA and FQGNSA. V shed 5 bases, J shed 8 bases, and the junction held 9 bases outside the gene matches. This CDR3 has 16 residues.

The sample holds a few counts of this clone. CDR3 region: CASSISDRIYEQYF. The CDR3 nucleotides are TGTGCCAGTAGTATCTCGGACAGAATCTACGAGCAGTACTTC. The chain recombines TRBV19 with TRBJ2-7, with a weak D call TRBD1 (6 bases). The CDR3 has 14 amino acids. The V end was cut by 3 bases, the J end by 3 bases, with 12 bases between. Looked up from germline, CDR1 is LNHDA and CDR2 is SQIVND (reference sequence).

Worth noting for this clone: A read error is possible here, since a much larger clone lies one base away. This same CDR3 is encoded by further DNA sequences in the sample. The chain has TRBV4-3 and TRBJ1-1; D not resolved. There are 13 residues in the CDR3. Per germline, CDR1 LGHNA and CDR2 YSLEER. Trimming pared 3 bases from V and 1 base from J, leaving 6 bases between. CDR3: CASSQAGNTEAFF. The CDR3, as DNA: TGCGCCAGCAGCCAGGCAGGGAACACTGAAGCTTTCTTT.

Note on this clone: The same CDR3 is also encoded by other DNA sequences in this sample. V gene TRBV11-2 combines with J gene TRBJ2-1; 10 bases are shared with TRBD2. Trimming cost V 0 bases and J 9 bases; bases outside gene matches: 8. Germline V gives CDR1 SGHAT, CDR2 FQNNGV. This CDR3 comprises 16 residues. CDR3 in amino acids: CASSLEASGGLGEQFF. Written as DNA, the CDR3 is TGTGCCAGCAGCTTAGAGGCTAGCGGGGGTTTGGGTGAGCAGTTCTTC. The variable domain in full, with the rest retrieved from reference TRBV11-2 and TRBJ2-1, is EAGVAQSPRYKIIEKRQSVAFWCNPISGHATLYWYQQILGQGPKLLIQFQNNGVVDDSQLPKDRFSAERLKGVDSTLKIQPAKLEDSAVYLCASSLEASGGLGEQFFGPGTRLTVL.

CDR3: CASRDRGGEDTQYF. CDR3 in DNA: TGTGCCAGCAGGGACAGGGGGGGGGAAGATACGCAGTATTTT. The V gene is TRBV2, the J gene TRBJ2-3; 10 bases match TRBD1. The trim removed 6 bases at V and 5 bases at J, leaving 5 bases unmatched. The CDR3 sequence is 14 residues long. Germline loops: CDR1 SNHLY, CDR2 FYNNEI.

The chain employs TRBV7-2 and TRBJ2-5; TRBD1 aligns across 7 bases. This CDR3 region has 18 residues. Germline V gene data show CDR1 as SGHTA and CDR2 as FQGNSA. V shed 2 bases, J shed 2 bases, and the junction held 14 bases outside the gene matches. The CDR3 nucleotides read TGTGCCAGCAGCTTAAGCGTCCTCCTCGGGACAGCTCAAGAGACCCAGTACTTC. Encoded protein: CASSLSVLLGTAQETQYF. Combining the CDR3 with reference TRBV7-2 and TRBJ2-5 gives the whole variable domain GAGVSQSPSNKVTEKGKDVELRCDPISGHTALYWYRQSLGQGLEFLIYFQGNSAPDKSGLPSDRFSAERTGGSVSTLTIQRTQQEDSAVYLCASSLSVLLGTAQETQYFGPGTRLLVL.

V gene TRBV9 combines with J gene TRBJ2-7; 7 bases fit TRBD1. The CDR3 is 15 residues long. The germline V gene has CDR1 SGDLS and CDR2 YYNGEE. V was pared by 3 bases and J by 3 bases, with 9 bases of the junction left unmatched. CDR3 DNA: TGTGCCAGCAGCGCTGGGACAGTCCAAGGCTACGAGCAGTACTTC. Its protein is CASSAGTVQGYEQYF.

The chain carries TRBV29-1 and TRBJ1-3; D not certain. The germline V gene encodes CDR1 SQVTM and CDR2 ANQGSEA. V was shortened by 6 bases and J by 0 bases, with 9 bases between the two germline ends. There are 13 residues in the CDR3. CDR3 amino acids: CSVSSLSGNTIYF. The CDR3 DNA reads as TGCAGCGTCTCCAGTCTCTCTGGAAACACCATATATTTT.

The chain uses TRBV5-1 and TRBJ1-6; weak D call: TRBD1 (5 bases). Deletions cut 4 bases from V and 8 bases from J, with 10 bases between. The CDR3 contains 13 residues. The germline CDR1 and CDR2 sequences are SGHRS and YFSETQ. The CDR3 reads CASSPGEYSPLHF. The DNA of the CDR3 is TGCGCCAGCAGCCCGGGGGAGTATTCACCCCTCCACTTT.

This sequence joins TRBV7-3 and TRBJ2-3, with 7 positions matching TRBD1. The CDR3 is 14 residues long. Germline V lookup: CDR1 SGHTA, CDR2 FQGTGA. Trimming at V came to 5 bases and at J to 4 bases, leaving 6 bases not matched to a gene. The chain's CDR3 is CASSPDRNPDTQYF. CDR3 DNA: TGTGCCAGCAGCCCGGACAGGAACCCAGATACGCAGTATTTT.

This chain links TRBV9 with TRBJ1-2; possibly TRBD1 for D (6 bases). The CDR3 has 14 amino acids. Germline values: CDR1 SGDLS, CDR2 YYNGEE. V lost 0 bases to trimming and J lost 5 bases, with 11 bases between them. The CDR3 reads CASSVDMGAYGYTF. DNA for the CDR3: TGTGCCAGCAGCGTAGATATGGGGGCGTATGGCTACACCTTC.

In its sample, this clone was seen a few times. As DNA, the CDR3 is TGCGCCAGCAGCGTAGCGGGGGGTTCCTACAATGAGCAGTTCTTC. It codes for CASSVAGGSYNEQFF. The J gene is TRBJ2-1, the V gene TRBV5-1, with 10 nucleotides matching TRBD2. This CDR3 comprises 15 residues. Germline trimming cut 4 bases from V and 1 base from J; bases unmatched to any gene: 2. Looked up from germline, CDR1 is SGHRS and CDR2 is YFSETQ.

About this clone itself: A junction end diverges from the germline sequence, so it may reflect a read error. The chain recombines TRBV24-1 with TRBJ2-1; TRBD1 might be the D (6 bases). Germline CDR1 reads KGHDR; CDR2 reads SFDVKD. This CDR3 is 16 amino acids long. CDR3 protein: CATSGDVRGIGDEQFF. The CDR3 DNA reads TGTGCCACGAGTGGGGACGTCAGGGGTATCGGAGATGAGCAGTTCTTC.

This clone appeared a single time. The chain links TRBV6-2 or TRBV6-3 to TRBJ1-1; 11 bases are shared with TRBD1. With V trimmed by 6 bases and J by 8 bases, 17 bases remained unmatched. This CDR3 has 17 residues. CDR1 is MNHEY, CDR2 SVGEGT, per germline. DNA for the CDR3: TGTGCCAGCAGCCTTTCCGGGACAGGGGGTCCGGGGACCGAAGCTTTCTTT. This translates into CASSLSGTGGPGTEAFF.